This T cell receptor beta chain was sequenced during a study of immune reconstitution after stem cell transplant in scleroderma. This clonotype rates as hyperexpanded. Each CDR3 protein gets one entry after TCRdb re-called the RT-PCR reads with MiXCR. The sample carries some 1,500 distinct CDR3 sequences, 6% to 8.5% recorded once. The specimen was taken before or after autologous hematopoietic stem cell transplantation (not recorded which). This clonotype was sampled from a male donor with systemic sclerosis.

CDR3: CSARFPGQAYVKLFF. The CDR3 bases are TGCAGTGCTAGATTTCCAGGACAGGCGTATGTAAAACTGTTTTTT. The rearrangement joins TRBV20-1 to TRBJ1-4; TRBD1 matches 7 bases. Germline values: CDR1 DFQATT, CDR2 SNEGSKA (reference sequence). Trimming cost V 2 bases and J 10 bases; bases outside gene matches: 13. The CDR3 contains 15 residues.